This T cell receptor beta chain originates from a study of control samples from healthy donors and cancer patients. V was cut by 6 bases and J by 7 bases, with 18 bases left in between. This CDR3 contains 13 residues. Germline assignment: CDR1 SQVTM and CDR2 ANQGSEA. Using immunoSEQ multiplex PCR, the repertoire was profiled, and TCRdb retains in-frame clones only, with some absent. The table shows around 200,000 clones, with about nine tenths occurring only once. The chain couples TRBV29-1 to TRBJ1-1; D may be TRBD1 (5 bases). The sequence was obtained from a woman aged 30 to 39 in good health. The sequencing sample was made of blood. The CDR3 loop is CSVGGTIGIEAFF. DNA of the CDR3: TGCAGCGTCGGCGGGACCATAGGTATTGAAGCTTTCTTT.